The rows below give T cell receptor beta chains drawn from one sample of a study of OX40 agonist ivuxolimab in advanced cancers. Assay: immunoSEQ multiplex PCR; the TCRdb copy retains only in-frame clones and omits some. The sample yields more than 85,000 clones, 90% seen once. The sample was CD4+ or CD8+ T cells sorted from blood, taken in a trial of the OX40 agonist ivuxolimab. These receptors were collected from an adult with an advanced solid tumor such as melanoma, head and neck, liver or kidney cancer. The CDR3 runs from the conserved cysteine through the conserved F or W. The D gene is left open where the match is weak. Only some rows state a clone size, as once, few, many or a class for expanded clones.

DNA: TGTGCCAGCGGAATACAGGGGAGCTCCTACGAGCAGTACTTC
CDR3: CASGIQGSSYEQYF
V: TRBV11-3
D: TRBD1
J: TRBJ2-7
size: few

DNA: TGTGCCAGTAGTATGGGGGGGGAAGAGACCCAGTACTTC
CDR3: CASSMGGEETQYF
V: TRBV19
D: TRBD2
J: TRBJ2-5
size: -

DNA: TGTGCCAGCAGTCGGAAGGGGGAGGTAGGATGGGCCACTGAAGCTTTCTTT
CDR3: CASSRKGEVGWATEAFF
V: TRBV25-1
D: -
J: TRBJ1-1
size: -

DNA: TGTGCCATCAGTGTGGTCCAAGACAATGAGCAGTTCTTC
CDR3: CAISVVQDNEQFF
V: TRBV10-3
D: -
J: TRBJ2-1
size: -

DNA: TGTGCCAGCAGCCCCCGGGACACTTACTACGAGCAGTACTTC
CDR3: CASSPRDTYYEQYF
V: TRBV14
D: -
J: TRBJ2-7
size: -

DNA: TGTGCCAGCAGCTTAAGTCCCGGGACAGGGGGGACTGAAGCTTTCTTT
CDR3: CASSLSPGTGGTEAFF
V: TRBV7-3
D: TRBD1
J: TRBJ1-1
size: -

DNA: TGTGCCAGCAGTTTGGGCCGCGGAAAGGGGGTAAACTACGAGCAGTACTTC
CDR3: CASSLGRGKGVNYEQYF
V: TRBV28
D: -
J: TRBJ2-7
size: -

DNA: TGCGCCAGCAGCCAAACTAGCGGAGGGGGGGGAGCAGATACGCAGTATTTT
CDR3: CASSQTSGGGGADTQYF
V: TRBV5-1
D: TRBD2
J: TRBJ2-3
size: -

DNA: TGTGCCAGTAGTCCTTCCCCCCCTGTCTACGAGCAGTACTTC
CDR3: CASSPSPPVYEQYF
V: TRBV19
D: -
J: TRBJ2-7
size: -

DNA: TGCGCCAGCAGTTTAGCGGGGGTCTTACACCTTCACGAGCAGTACTTC
CDR3: CASSLAGVLHLHEQYF
V: TRBV5-1
D: TRBD2
J: TRBJ2-7
size: -

DNA: TGTGCCAGCCAACCGGGGGGGACCTACGAGCAGTACTTC
CDR3: CASQPGGTYEQYF
V: TRBV5-4
D: TRBD2
J: TRBJ2-7
size: -

DNA: TGTGCCAGTAGTATAGCAGGGGGCATCGACGAGCAGTACTTC
CDR3: CASSIAGGIDEQYF
V: TRBV19
D: TRBD1
J: TRBJ2-7
size: -

DNA: TGTGCCAGCAGCTTACTTCCCGACACTGAAGCTTTCTTT
CDR3: CASSLLPDTEAFF
V: TRBV11-3
D: -
J: TRBJ1-1
size: -

DNA: TGTGCCAGCAGTGGTGGGAGGGTGGCAGATACGCAGTATTTT
CDR3: CASSGGRVADTQYF
V: TRBV2
D: TRBD2
J: TRBJ2-3
size: -

DNA: TGCGCCAGCACCGATACAATGAGGGGTTTAGGAAAACTGTTTTTT
CDR3: CASTDTMRGLGKLFF
V: TRBV5-1
D: -
J: TRBJ1-4
size: -

DNA: TGTGCCAGCCAAGGCTTATACTCCTCCTACGAGCAGTACTTC
CDR3: CASQGLYSSYEQYF
V: TRBV6-1
D: -
J: TRBJ2-7
size: -

DNA: TGTGCCAGCAGCTTGACGGAGACCCAGTACTTC
CDR3: CASSLTETQYF
V: TRBV5-6
D: -
J: TRBJ2-5
size: -

DNA: TGTGCCACCAGCAGCTCGGGAGGGTTCGCTGGCTACACCTTC
CDR3: CATSSSGGFAGYTF
V: TRBV15
D: -
J: TRBJ1-2
size: -

DNA: TGTGCCAGCATGGCGGGGGGACCGTCCTACGAGCAGTACTTC
CDR3: CASMAGGPSYEQYF
V: TRBV7-2
D: TRBD2
J: TRBJ2-7
size: -

DNA: TGTGCCAGCAGCGTAGGGCAGGGGGCAGGTGAGCAGTACTTC
CDR3: CASSVGQGAGEQYF
V: TRBV9
D: TRBD1
J: TRBJ2-7
size: once

DNA: TGTGCCAGCAGTTTACAAAGTCTATTTTACAATGAGCAGTTCTTC
CDR3: CASSLQSLFYNEQFF
V: TRBV28
D: -
J: TRBJ2-1
size: -

DNA: TGTGCCAGCAGCTTGGGGGCAGGGAGGCAGTATTTT
CDR3: CASSLGAGRQYF
V: TRBV5-4
D: -
J: TRBJ2-3
size: -

DNA: TGTGCTAGCAGCTTAGACAGGCAAGAGACCCAGTACTTC
CDR3: CASSLDRQETQYF
V: TRBV7-7
D: -
J: TRBJ2-5
size: -

DNA: TGTGCCAGCAGCTTAGAACAGGGTGGAAACACCATATATTTT
CDR3: CASSLEQGGNTIYF
V: TRBV5-5
D: -
J: TRBJ1-3
size: few

DNA: TGTGCCTGGAGTGTAGGCACAGGGGGTGGCTACACCTTC
CDR3: CAWSVGTGGGYTF
V: TRBV30
D: TRBD1
J: TRBJ1-2
size: -

DNA: TGTGCCAGCAGCTTAACGGGACAGGGCAGGGGCGAGCAGTACTTC
CDR3: CASSLTGQGRGEQYF
V: TRBV7-8
D: TRBD1
J: TRBJ2-7
size: few

DNA: TGTGCCAGCAGGCCCGGGACAGGGGGGTTTAGAAGGGAGACCGGGGAGCTGTTTTTT
CDR3: CASRPGTGGFRRETGELFF
V: TRBV28
D: TRBD1
J: TRBJ2-2
size: -

DNA: TGTGCCAGTAGGGGACAGGCGTTACGATATGGCTACACCTTC
CDR3: CASRGQALRYGYTF
V: TRBV19
D: TRBD1
J: TRBJ1-2
size: -

DNA: TGTGCCTGGAGTGTGGGGGAGCCGGCTCATGAGCAGTTCTTC
CDR3: CAWSVGEPAHEQFF
V: TRBV30
D: -
J: TRBJ2-1
size: once

DNA: TGTGCCAGCAGCCCTGGGGCAGGGCGAACTGAAGCTTTCTTT
CDR3: CASSPGAGRTEAFF
V: TRBV7-2
D: -
J: TRBJ1-1
size: -

DNA: TGTGCCAGCAGCTCATACGACAGCGACCAAGAGACCCAGTACTTC
CDR3: CASSSYDSDQETQYF
V: TRBV13
D: -
J: TRBJ2-5
size: -

DNA: TGTGCCAGCAGCTTGGGGAGGATCACCTTGGGCACTGAAGCTTTCTTT
CDR3: CASSLGRITLGTEAFF
V: TRBV7-9
D: -
J: TRBJ1-1
size: few

DNA: TGTGCCAGTTCCGATGTATCTGGAAACACCATATATTTT
CDR3: CASSDVSGNTIYF
V: TRBV19
D: -
J: TRBJ1-3
size: -

DNA: TGTGCCATCAGGGGGGACAGGGAAGCAGATACGCAGTATTTT
CDR3: CAIRGDREADTQYF
V: TRBV10-3
D: TRBD1
J: TRBJ2-3
size: -

DNA: TGTGCCAGTAGTTACAGGTCCGCTGGAAACACCATATATTTT
CDR3: CASSYRSAGNTIYF
V: TRBV19
D: -
J: TRBJ1-3
size: -